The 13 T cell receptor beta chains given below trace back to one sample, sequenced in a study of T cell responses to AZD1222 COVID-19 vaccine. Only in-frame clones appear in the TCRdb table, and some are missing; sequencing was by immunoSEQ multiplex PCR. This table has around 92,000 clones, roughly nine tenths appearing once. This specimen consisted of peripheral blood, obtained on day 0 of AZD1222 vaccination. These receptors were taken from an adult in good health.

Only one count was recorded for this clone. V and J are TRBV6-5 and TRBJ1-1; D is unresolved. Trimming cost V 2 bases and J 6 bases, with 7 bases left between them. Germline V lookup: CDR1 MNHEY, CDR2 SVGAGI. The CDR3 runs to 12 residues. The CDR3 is CASSYTGAEAFF. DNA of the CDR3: TGTGCCAGCAGTTACACTGGCGCTGAAGCTTTCTTT.

The CDR3 DNA follows: TGTGCCAGCAGTTACGCAGGGGAAACTAATGAAAAACTGTTTTTT. Amino acid sequence: CASSYAGETNEKLFF. This rearrangement joins TRBV6-5 to TRBJ1-4; perhaps TRBD1 as D (6 bases). The CDR3 totals 15 residues. V lost 2 bases and J 1 base, leaving 8 bases between the germline ends. Germline lookup yields CDR1 MNHEY and CDR2 SVGAGI.

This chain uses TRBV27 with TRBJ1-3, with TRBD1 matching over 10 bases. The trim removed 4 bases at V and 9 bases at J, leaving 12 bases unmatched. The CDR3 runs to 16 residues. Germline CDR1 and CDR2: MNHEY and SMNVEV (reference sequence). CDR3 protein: CASSSQPGQGLGTIYF. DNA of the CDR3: TGTGCCAGCAGTTCTCAACCGGGACAGGGGTTAGGCACCATATATTTT.

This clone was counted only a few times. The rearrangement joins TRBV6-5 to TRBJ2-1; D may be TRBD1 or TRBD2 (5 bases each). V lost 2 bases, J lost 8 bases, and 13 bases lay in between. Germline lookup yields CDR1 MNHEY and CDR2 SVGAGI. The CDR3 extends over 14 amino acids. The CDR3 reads CASSYGGGAHEQFF. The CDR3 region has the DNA TGTGCCAGCAGTTACGGTGGGGGAGCCCATGAGCAGTTCTTC.

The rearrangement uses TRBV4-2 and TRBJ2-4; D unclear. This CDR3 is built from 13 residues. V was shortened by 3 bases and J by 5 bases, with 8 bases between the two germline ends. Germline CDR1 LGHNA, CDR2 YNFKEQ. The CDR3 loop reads CASSQWAENIQYF. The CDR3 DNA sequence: TGTGCCAGCAGCCAGTGGGCGGAAAACATTCAGTACTTC.

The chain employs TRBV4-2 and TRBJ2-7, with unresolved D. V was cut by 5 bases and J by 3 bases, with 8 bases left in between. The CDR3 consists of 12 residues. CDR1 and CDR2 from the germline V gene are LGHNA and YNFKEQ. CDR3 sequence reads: CASSANLYEQYF. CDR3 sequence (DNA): TGTGCCAGCAGCGCCAACCTCTACGAGCAGTACTTC.

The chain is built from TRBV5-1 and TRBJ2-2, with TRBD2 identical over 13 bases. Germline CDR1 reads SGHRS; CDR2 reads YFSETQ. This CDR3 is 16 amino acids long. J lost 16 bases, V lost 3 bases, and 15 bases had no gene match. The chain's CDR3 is CASSSPGLAGSSLPFF. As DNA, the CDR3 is TGCGCCAGCAGCTCGCCGGGACTAGCGGGATCCTCCCTCCCGTTTTTT.

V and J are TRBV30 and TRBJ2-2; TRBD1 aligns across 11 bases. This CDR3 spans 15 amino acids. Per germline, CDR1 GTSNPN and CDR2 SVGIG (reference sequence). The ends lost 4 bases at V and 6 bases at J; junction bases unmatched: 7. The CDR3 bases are TGTGCCTGGACTCCGGGACAGGGGGATGCCGGGGAGCTGTTTTTT. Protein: CAWTPGQGDAGELFF.

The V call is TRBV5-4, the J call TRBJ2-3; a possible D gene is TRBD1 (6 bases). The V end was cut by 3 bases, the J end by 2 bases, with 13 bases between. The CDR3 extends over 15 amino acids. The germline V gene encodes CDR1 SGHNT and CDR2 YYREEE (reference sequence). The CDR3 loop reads CASSSPGQHTDTQYF. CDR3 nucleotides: TGTGCCAGCAGCTCCCCGGGACAACACACAGATACGCAGTATTTT.

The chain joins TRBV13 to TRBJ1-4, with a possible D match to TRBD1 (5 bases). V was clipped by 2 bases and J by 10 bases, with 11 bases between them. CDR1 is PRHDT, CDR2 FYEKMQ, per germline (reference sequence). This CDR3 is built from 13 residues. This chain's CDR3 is CASSLSGAGKLFF. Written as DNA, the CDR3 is TGTGCCAGCAGCTTATCCGGGGCGGGAAAACTGTTTTTT.

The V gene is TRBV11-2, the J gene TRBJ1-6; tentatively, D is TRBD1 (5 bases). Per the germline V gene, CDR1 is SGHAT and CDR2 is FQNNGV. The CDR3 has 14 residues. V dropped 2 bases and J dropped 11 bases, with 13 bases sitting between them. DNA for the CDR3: TGTGCCAGCAGCTTATCAGGGATGTATGCACCCCTCCACTTT. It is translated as CASSLSGMYAPLHF. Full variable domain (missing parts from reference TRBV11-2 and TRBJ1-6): EAGVAQSPRYKIIEKRQSVAFWCNPISGHATLYWYQQILGQGPKLLIQFQNNGVVDDSQLPKDRFSAERLKGVDSTLKIQPAKLEDSAVYLCASSLSGMYAPLHFGNGTRLTVT.

CDR3 DNA sequence: TGCGCCAGCAGCTTACAGGGAGATGGCTACACCTTC. This translates into CASSLQGDGYTF. The chain couples TRBV5-1 to TRBJ1-2, with D perhaps TRBD1 (6 bases). Between the trimmed V and J ends, which lost 2 bases and 6 bases, there was a span of 8 bases. CDR3 length equals 12 residues. CDR1 and CDR2 (germline): SGHRS, YFSETQ.

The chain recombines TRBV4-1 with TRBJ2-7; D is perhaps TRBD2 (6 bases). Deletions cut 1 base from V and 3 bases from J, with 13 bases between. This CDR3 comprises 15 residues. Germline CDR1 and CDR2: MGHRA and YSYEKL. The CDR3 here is CASSQGAGLYYEQYF. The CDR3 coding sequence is TGCGCCAGCAGCCAAGGGGCGGGGTTATACTACGAGCAGTACTTC.